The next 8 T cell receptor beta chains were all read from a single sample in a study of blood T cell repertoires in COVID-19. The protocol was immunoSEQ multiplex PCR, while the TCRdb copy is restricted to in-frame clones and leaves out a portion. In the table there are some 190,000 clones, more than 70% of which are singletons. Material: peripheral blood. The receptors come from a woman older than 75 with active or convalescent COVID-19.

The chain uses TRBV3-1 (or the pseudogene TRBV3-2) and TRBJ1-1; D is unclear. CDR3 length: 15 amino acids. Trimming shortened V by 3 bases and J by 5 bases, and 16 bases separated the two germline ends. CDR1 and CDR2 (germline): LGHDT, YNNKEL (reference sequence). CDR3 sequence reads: CASSHGGGPQTEAFF. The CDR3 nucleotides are TGTGCCAGCAGCCACGGTGGAGGACCTCAAACTGAAGCTTTCTTT.

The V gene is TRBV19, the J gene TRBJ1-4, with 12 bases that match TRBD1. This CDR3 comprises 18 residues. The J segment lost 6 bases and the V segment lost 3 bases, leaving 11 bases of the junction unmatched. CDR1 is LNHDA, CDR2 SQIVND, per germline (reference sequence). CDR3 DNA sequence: TGTGCCAGTAGTATGCTTCGGGACAGGGGGCATGTAGATGAAAAACTGTTTTTT. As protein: CASSMLRDRGHVDEKLFF.

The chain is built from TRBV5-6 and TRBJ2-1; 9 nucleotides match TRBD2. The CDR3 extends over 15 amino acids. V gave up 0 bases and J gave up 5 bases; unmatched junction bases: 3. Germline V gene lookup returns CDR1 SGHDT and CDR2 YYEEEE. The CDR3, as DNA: TGTGCCAGCAGCTTGGGCGGGAGGGCCCACAATGAGCAGTTCTTC. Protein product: CASSLGGRAHNEQFF.

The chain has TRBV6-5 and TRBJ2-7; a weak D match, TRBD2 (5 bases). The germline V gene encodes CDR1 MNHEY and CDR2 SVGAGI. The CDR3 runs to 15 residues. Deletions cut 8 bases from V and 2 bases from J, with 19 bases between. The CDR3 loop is CASVLEPRGPYEQYF. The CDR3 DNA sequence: TGTGCCAGCGTCTTGGAACCTAGAGGGCCCTACGAGCAGTACTTC.

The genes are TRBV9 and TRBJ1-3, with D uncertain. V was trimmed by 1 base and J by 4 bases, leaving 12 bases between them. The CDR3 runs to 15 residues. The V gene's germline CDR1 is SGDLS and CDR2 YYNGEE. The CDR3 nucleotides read TGTGCCAGCAGCGTAATGGATGGAGTAGGAAACACCATATATTTT. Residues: CASSVMDGVGNTIYF.

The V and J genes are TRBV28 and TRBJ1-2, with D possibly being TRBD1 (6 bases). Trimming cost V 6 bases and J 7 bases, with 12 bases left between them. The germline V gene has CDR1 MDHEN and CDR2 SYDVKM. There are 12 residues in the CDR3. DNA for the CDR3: TGTGCCAGCAGAGCACAGGGTTCTGGCTACACCTTC. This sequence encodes CASRAQGSGYTF.

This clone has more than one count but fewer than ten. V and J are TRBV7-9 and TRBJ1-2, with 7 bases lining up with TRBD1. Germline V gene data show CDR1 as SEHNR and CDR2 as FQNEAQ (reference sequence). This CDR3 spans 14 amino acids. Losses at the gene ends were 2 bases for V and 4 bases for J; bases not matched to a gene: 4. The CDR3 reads CASSLFGDSYGYTF. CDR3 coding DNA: TGTGCCAGCAGCTTATTCGGGGACAGCTATGGCTACACCTTC.

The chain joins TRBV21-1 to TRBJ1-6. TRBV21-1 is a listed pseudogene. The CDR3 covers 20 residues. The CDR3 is CASSKRRDGGPCSYNSPLHF. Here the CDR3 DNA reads TGTGCCAGCAGCAAACGTCGGGACGGGGGTCCCTGCTCCTATAATTCACCCCTCCACTTT.